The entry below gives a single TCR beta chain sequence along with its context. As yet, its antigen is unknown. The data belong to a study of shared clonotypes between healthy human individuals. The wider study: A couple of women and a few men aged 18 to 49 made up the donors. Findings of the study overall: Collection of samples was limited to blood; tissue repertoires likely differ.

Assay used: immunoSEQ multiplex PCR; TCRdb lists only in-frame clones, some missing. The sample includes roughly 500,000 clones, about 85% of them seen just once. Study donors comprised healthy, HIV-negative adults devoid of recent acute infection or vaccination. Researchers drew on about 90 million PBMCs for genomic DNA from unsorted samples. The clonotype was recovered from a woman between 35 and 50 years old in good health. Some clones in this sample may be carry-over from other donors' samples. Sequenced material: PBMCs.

Written as DNA, the CDR3 is TGTGCCACCAGCATGGGGGGCTCGTACGAGCAGTACTTC. Protein: CATSMGGSYEQYF. The chain is built from TRBV15 and TRBJ2-7; possibly TRBD1 or TRBD2 for D (6 bases each). V lost 4 bases and J lost 4, with 11 bases in between. The germline V gene encodes CDR1 LNHNV and CDR2 YYDKDF (reference sequence). The CDR3 sequence is 13 residues long.